These 3 T cell receptor beta chains were sequenced from one sample in a study of CD8+ T cells in alopecia areata. Extracted from the samples, RNA was reverse transcribed into cDNA to serve as the sequencing template. Clones were sequenced by immunoSEQ multiplex PCR, and TCRdb holds only the in-frame ones, with some missing. The table has around 97,000 clones, 65% to 90% seen once; the top ten hold 11%. Noted treatment: oral pan-JAK inhibitor, 5-10 mg twice daily. The sample here was CD8+ T cells sorted from blood, taken at roughly week 30, from a patient treated with tofacitinib. The receptor source for this set is a human donor with alopecia areata.

This clone was detected only a few times. The chain joins TRBV4-2 to TRBJ2-3; D is undetermined. This CDR3 is built from 13 residues. V was shortened by 3 bases and J by 2 bases, with 6 bases between the two germline ends. Germline V lookup: CDR1 LGHNA, CDR2 YNFKEQ. CDR3 sequence (DNA): TGTGCCAGCAGCCAGGGTCTCACAGATACGCAGTATTTT. Amino acid sequence: CASSQGLTDTQYF.

This clone turned up a few times. The CDR3 region is CASSSIPYRDDTGELFF. The CDR3 DNA reads as TGTGCCAGCAGCTCAATTCCCTACAGGGACGACACCGGGGAGCTGTTTTTT. This rearrangement joins TRBV11-2 to TRBJ2-2, with TRBD1 as a possible D gene (6 bases). Trimming took 4 bases from V and 3 from J, leaving 18 bases between them. This CDR3 is built from 17 residues. Germline lookup yields CDR1 SGHAT and CDR2 FQNNGV.

The chain employs TRBV30 and TRBJ2-7; 8 bases line up with TRBD1. V dropped 0 bases and J dropped 0; count of bases not matched to a gene: 4. The CDR3 sequence is 15 residues long. Germline V lookup: CDR1 GTSNPN, CDR2 SVGIG (reference sequence). The CDR3 loop reads CAWSVLTGGSYEQYF. In DNA form, the CDR3 reads TGTGCCTGGAGTGTACTCACAGGGGGCTCCTACGAGCAGTACTTC.